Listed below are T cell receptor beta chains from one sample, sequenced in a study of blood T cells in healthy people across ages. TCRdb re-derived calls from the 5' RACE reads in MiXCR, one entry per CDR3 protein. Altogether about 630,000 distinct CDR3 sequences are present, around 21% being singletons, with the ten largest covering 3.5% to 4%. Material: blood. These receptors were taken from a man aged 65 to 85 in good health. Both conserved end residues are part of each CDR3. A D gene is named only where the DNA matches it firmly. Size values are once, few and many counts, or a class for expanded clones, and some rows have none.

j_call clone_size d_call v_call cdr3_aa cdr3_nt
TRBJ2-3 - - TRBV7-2 CASSLMSASTDTQYF TGTGCCAGCAGCTTAATGTCAGCTAGCACAGATACGCAGTATTTT
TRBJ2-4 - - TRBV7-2 CASSSPLGQLAKNIQCF TGTGCCAGCAGCTCACCGTTAGGGCAACTAGCCAAAAACATTCAGTGCTTC
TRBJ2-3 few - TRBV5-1 CASSLETSLDTQYF TGCGCCAGCAGCTTGGAGACTAGTCTAGATACGCAGTATTTT
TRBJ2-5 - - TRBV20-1 CSARDWAGYQETQYF TGCAGTGCTAGAGATTGGGCGGGGTACCAAGAGACCCAGTACTTC
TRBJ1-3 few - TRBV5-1 CASSLEGSPGNTIYF TGCGCCAGCAGCTTGGAGGGGTCCCCCGGCAACACCATATATTTT
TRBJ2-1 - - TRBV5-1 CASSWGAYNEQFF TGCGCCAGCAGCTGGGGAGCGTACAATGAGCAGTTCTTC
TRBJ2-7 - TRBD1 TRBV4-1 CASSQPGTGVNSYEQYF TGCGCCAGCAGCCAACCCGGGACAGGGGTGAACTCCTACGAGCAGTACTTC
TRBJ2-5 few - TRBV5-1 CASSLVLAPYNERFF TGCGCCAGCAGCTTGGTCCTAGCGCCATACAATGAGCGGTTCTTC
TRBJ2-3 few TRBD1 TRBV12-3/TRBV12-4 CASSPLGQGLQYF TGTGCCAGCAGTCCGTTGGGACAGGGTTTGCAGTATTTT
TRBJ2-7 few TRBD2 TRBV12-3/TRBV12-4 CASSPPLGAGVNHEQYF TGTGCCAGCAGTCCGCCCTTGGGAGCGGGAGTAAATCACGAGCAGTACTTC
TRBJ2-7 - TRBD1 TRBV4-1 CASSQGDRQYEQYF TGCGCCAGCAGCCAAGGGGACAGACAATACGAGCAGTACTTC
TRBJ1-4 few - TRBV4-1 CASSQDGRDNEKLFF TGCGCCAGCAGCCAAGACGGCAGAGATAATGAAAAACTGTTTTTT
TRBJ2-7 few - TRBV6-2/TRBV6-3 CASSYRDKQYF TGTGCCAGCAGTTACAGGGACAAGCAGTACTTC
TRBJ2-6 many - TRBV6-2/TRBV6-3 CASRRQDSGANVLTF TGTGCCAGCAGGCGACAGGACTCTGGGGCCAACGTCCTGACTTTC
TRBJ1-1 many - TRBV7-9 CASSLGQSLNTEAFF TGTGCCAGCAGCTTAGGACAGTCCCTGAACACTGAAGCTTTCTTT
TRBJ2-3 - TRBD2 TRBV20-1 CSARAAGRVSDTQYF TGCAGTGCTAGAGCGGCCGGGAGGGTCAGTGATACGCAGTATTTT
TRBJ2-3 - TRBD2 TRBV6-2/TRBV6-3 CASSVWTSGTSTDTQYF TGTGCCAGCAGTGTATGGACTAGCGGGACTAGCACAGATACGCAGTATTTT
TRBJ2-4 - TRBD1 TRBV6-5 CASSLYPLTGGRTYIQYF TGTGCCAGCAGTTTGTATCCCCTGACAGGGGGCCGAACTTACATTCAGTACTTC
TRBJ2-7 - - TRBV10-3 CAIKEIGSYEQYF TGTGCCATCAAGGAGATAGGGTCCTACGAGCAGTACTTC
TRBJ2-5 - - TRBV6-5 CASSYSAGQGSVQETQYF TGTGCCAGCAGTTACTCGGCTGGGCAGGGGTCGGTCCAAGAGACCCAGTACTTC
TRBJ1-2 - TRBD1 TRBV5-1 CASSPEGGQGGAYTF TGCGCCAGCAGCCCCGAAGGGGGACAGGGAGGAGCCTACACCTTC
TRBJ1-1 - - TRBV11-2 CASSFSGARNTEAFF TGTGCCAGCAGCTTTTCAGGGGCGCGGAACACTGAAGCTTTCTTT
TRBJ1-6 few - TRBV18 CASSPREGPLHF TGTGCCAGCTCACCAAGGGAAGGTCCCCTCCACTTT
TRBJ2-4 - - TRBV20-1 CSASQALRNIQYF TGCAGTGCTAGCCAGGCTTTACGGAACATTCAGTACTTC
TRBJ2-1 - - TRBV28 CASSITSRGEQFF TGTGCCAGCAGTATCACTAGTCGGGGTGAGCAGTTCTTC
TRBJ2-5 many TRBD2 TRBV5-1 CASSLLAGGKETQYF TGCGCCAGCAGCCTACTAGCGGGTGGTAAAGAGACCCAGTACTTC
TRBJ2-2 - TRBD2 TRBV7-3 CASSKHSGRDTGELFF TGTGCCAGCAGCAAACATAGCGGGAGGGATACCGGGGAGCTGTTTTTT
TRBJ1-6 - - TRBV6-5 CASSYGIQGNSPLHF TGTGCCAGCAGTTACGGAATTCAGGGTAATTCACCCCTCCACTTT
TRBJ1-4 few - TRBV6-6 CASSYSVGVSNEKLFF TGTGCCAGCAGTTACTCTGTGGGGGTCTCTAATGAAAAACTGTTTTTT
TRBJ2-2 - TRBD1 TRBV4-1 CASSQGERGPSGELFF TGCGCCAGCAGCCAAGGGGAAAGGGGGCCCTCCGGGGAGCTGTTTTTT
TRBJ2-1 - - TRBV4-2 CASSLTEEEQFF TGTGCCAGCAGCCTAACGGAGGAGGAGCAGTTCTTC
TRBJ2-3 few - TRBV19 CASSISGGSTDTQYF TGTGCCAGTAGTATATCCGGGGGTAGCACAGATACGCAGTATTTT
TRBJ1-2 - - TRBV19 CASTSVRGYGYTF TGTGCCAGCACAAGTGTGAGGGGGTATGGCTACACCTTC
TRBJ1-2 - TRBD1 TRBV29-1 CSVEGTGVDGYTF TGCAGCGTTGAAGGGACAGGGGTTGATGGCTACACCTTC
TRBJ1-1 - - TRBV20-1 CSARDPGSIFEAFF TGCAGTGCTAGAGATCCCGGCAGTATATTTGAAGCTTTCTTT
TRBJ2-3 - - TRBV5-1 CASSWTHSTDTQYF TGCGCCAGCAGCTGGACTCACAGCACAGATACGCAGTATTTT
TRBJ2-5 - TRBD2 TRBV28 CASSFGERDGETQYF TGTGCCAGCAGTTTCGGCGAGCGGGATGGGGAGACCCAGTACTTC
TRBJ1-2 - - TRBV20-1 CSARDIGGSYGYTF TGCAGTGCTAGAGATATCGGGGGTTCCTATGGCTACACCTTC
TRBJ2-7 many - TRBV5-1 CASSLGIADPYEQYF TGCGCCAGCAGCTTGGGTATAGCGGACCCCTACGAGCAGTACTTC
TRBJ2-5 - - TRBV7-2 CASRLTGQETQYF TGTGCCAGCAGACTGACAGGACAAGAGACCCAGTACTTC
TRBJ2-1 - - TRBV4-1 CASSNGNEQFF TGCGCCAGCAGCAACGGGAATGAGCAGTTCTTC
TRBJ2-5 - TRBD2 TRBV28 CASSEPTSDQETQYF TGTGCCAGCAGTGAACCTACTAGCGACCAAGAGACCCAGTACTTC
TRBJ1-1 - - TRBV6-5 CASSYSLENTEAFF TGTGCCAGCAGTTACTCTCTAGAGAACACTGAAGCTTTCTTT
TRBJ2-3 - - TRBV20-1 CSAYPILRNTDTQYF TGCAGTGCCTACCCTATTTTAAGAAACACTGATACGCAGTATTTT
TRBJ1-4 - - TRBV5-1 CASSPTKANEKLFF TGCGCCAGCAGCCCAACAAAGGCTAATGAAAAACTGTTTTTT
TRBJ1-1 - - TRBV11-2 CASSFSGLGTEAFF TGTGCCAGCAGCTTCTCGGGGCTGGGCACTGAAGCTTTCTTT
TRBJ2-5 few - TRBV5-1 CASSASQDYQETQYF TGCGCCAGCAGCGCATCTCAGGACTACCAAGAGACCCAGTACTTC
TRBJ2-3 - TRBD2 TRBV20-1 CSAQGLAGGSTDTQYF TGCAGTGCTCAGGGACTAGCGGGAGGAAGCACAGATACGCAGTATTTT
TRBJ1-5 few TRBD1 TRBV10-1 CASRNKVFRDRVNQPQHF TGCGCCAGCAGGAATAAAGTTTTCCGGGACAGGGTTAATCAGCCCCAGCATTTT
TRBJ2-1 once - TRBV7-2 CAIRGPSSYNEQFF TGTGCTATACGCGGGCCGAGCTCCTACAATGAGCAGTTCTTC
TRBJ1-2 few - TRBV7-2 CASSSRQVYGYTF TGTGCCAGCAGCTCCCGACAGGTCTATGGCTACACCTTC
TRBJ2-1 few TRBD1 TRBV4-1 CASSQEKGRGLYNEQFF TGCGCCAGCAGCCAAGAGAAGGGCAGGGGGCTTTACAATGAGCAGTTCTTC
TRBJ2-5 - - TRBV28 CASYPQQGLQEIQYF TGTGCCAGCTACCCCCAGCAAGGGTTACAAGAGATCCAGTACTTC
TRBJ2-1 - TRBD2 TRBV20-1 CSSSGSGDEQFF TGCAGCTCCAGCGGGAGCGGCGATGAGCAGTTCTTC
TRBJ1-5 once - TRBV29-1 CSVEGRGQPQHF TGCAGCGTTGAAGGCAGGGGTCAGCCCCAGCATTTT
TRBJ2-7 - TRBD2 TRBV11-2 CASSLTGGGLYEQYF TGTGCCAGCAGCTTAACGGGAGGGGGACTCTACGAGCAGTACTTC
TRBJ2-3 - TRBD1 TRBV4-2 CASRRGVGTGWDTQYF TGTGCCAGCAGGAGAGGTGTCGGGACAGGGTGGGATACGCAGTATTTT
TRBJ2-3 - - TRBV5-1 CASSLFAGTSDTQYF TGCGCCAGCAGCTTGTTCGCGGGAACGTCCGATACGCAGTATTTT